This T cell receptor beta chain was documented in a study of breast tumors, draining lymph nodes, adjacent tissues. Via MiXCR, TCRdb re-called the multiplex PCR reads, giving one row per CDR3 protein. The table has around 150,000 distinct CDR3 sequences, more than 20% seen once. This clonotype has a count of ten or more. What it binds is unknown. Whole-study findings and limits: That most tumor T cells come from lymph nodes remained unproven.

Breast cancer patients provided tissue from their axillary draining lymph nodes. The source material was axillary lymph node tissue. This clonotype originated in a female donor with breast cancer. Some clones in this sample may be carry-over from other donors' samples.

The DNA of the CDR3 is TGTGCCAGCAGTCAAGGGCCCTACAGGGCCTCCTACGAGCAGTACTTC. It yields the protein CASSQGPYRASYEQYF. J is TRBJ2-7 and V is TRBV6-2 or TRBV6-3; D might be TRBD1 (6 bases). This CDR3 is built from 16 residues. Trimming left V 5 bases short and J 0 bases short, with 17 bases between. CDR1 and CDR2 from the germline V gene are MNHEY and SVGEGT.